The 10 T cell receptor beta chains below all came from one sample that was sequenced in a study of T cell responses to AZD1222 COVID-19 vaccine. Profiling relied on immunoSEQ multiplex PCR, and the TCRdb table lists in-frame clones only, not all of them. Of roughly 120,000 clones listed, around nine tenths are singletons. This sample comprised peripheral blood, obtained on day 0 of AZD1222 vaccination. The source is an adult in good health.

The chain recombines TRBV30 with TRBJ2-6; 9 nucleotides align to TRBD1. Trimming took 5 bases from V and 1 from J; bases not matched to a gene: 9. The CDR3 totals 17 residues. The germline gives CDR1 GTSNPN, CDR2 SVGIG (reference sequence). The CDR3 region is CAWGRDRVPSGANVLTF. The CDR3 DNA reads TGTGCCTGGGGTCGGGACAGGGTTCCGTCTGGGGCCAACGTCCTGACTTTC.

This chain uses TRBV5-6 with TRBJ1-2, with D perhaps matching TRBD1 (6 bases). Trimming took off 3 bases at V and 3 bases at J, with 6 bases between the two ends. CDR1 and CDR2 (germline): SGHDT, YYEEEE. The CDR3 totals 12 residues. Written as DNA, the CDR3 is TGTGCCAGCAGCTCAGGGGACTATGGCTACACCTTC. The encoded protein is CASSSGDYGYTF.

The CDR3 DNA is TGTGCCATCAGTGAGTCGGGTCTGTCGAACACTGAAGCTTTCTTT. As protein: CAISESGLSNTEAFF. The chain couples TRBV10-3 to TRBJ1-1, with no clear D. The CDR3 is 15 residues long. The germline gives CDR1 ENHRY, CDR2 SYGVKD. V was cut by 0 bases and J by 1 base, with 9 bases left in between.

This chain uses TRBV6-5 with TRBJ1-5; D gene unclear. The CDR3 sequence is 13 residues long. V was trimmed by 0 bases and J by 11 bases, leaving 11 bases between them. Germline CDR1 reads MNHEY; CDR2 reads SVGAGI. CDR3 in amino acids: CASSYSSSRTQHF. The CDR3 coding sequence is TGTGCCAGCAGTTACTCGAGTAGCAGAACCCAGCATTTT.

The chain has TRBV2 and TRBJ1-2, with a weak D call TRBD1 (6 bases). The germline CDR1 and CDR2 sequences are SNHLY and FYNNEI. The V end lost 5 bases, the J end lost 8 bases, and 15 bases lay between the germline ends. CDR3 size: 13 residues. This CDR3 reads CASSPGTYQGYTF. For the CDR3, the DNA is TGTGCCAGCAGTCCCGGGACATATCAAGGCTACACCTTC.

This clone was found once. This rearrangement joins TRBV5-1 to TRBJ2-1; 11 nucleotides line up with TRBD2. The CDR3 has 17 amino acids. CDR1 and CDR2 (germline): SGHRS, YFSETQ. Unmatched junction bases numbered 10, after V lost 5 bases and J lost 3 bases. In DNA, the CDR3 is TGCGCCAGCAGTTCGGGAACTAGCGGGAGCAACTACAATGAGCAGTTCTTC. It encodes CASSSGTSGSNYNEQFF.

The chain combines TRBV30 with TRBJ2-1; D call uncertain. Germline V gene data show CDR1 as GTSNPN and CDR2 as SVGIG (reference sequence). V shed 2 bases and J shed 4 bases, with 9 bases lying between them. The CDR3 sequence is 13 residues long. CDR3 protein: CAWSPSTYNEQFF. The CDR3 nucleotides read TGTGCCTGGAGTCCCTCTACGTACAATGAGCAGTTCTTC.

This chain connects TRBV4-1 to TRBJ2-1; 9 positions agree with TRBD2. The V gene's germline CDR1 is MGHRA and CDR2 YSYEKL. Trimming removed 6 bases from V and 7 bases from J; junction bases left unmatched: 4. This CDR3 comprises 13 residues. The CDR3 here is CASRGREGNEQFF. CDR3 sequence (DNA): TGCGCCAGCAGAGGGCGGGAGGGGAATGAGCAGTTCTTC.

The chain is built from TRBV30 and TRBJ1-2, with D perhaps TRBD1 (6 bases). With 4 bases removed from V and 2 bases from J, the gap between germline ends came to 11 bases. Germline assignment: CDR1 GTSNPN and CDR2 SVGIG (reference sequence). The CDR3 sequence is 13 residues long. CDR3 sequence: CAWKDRSNYGYTF. The CDR3 DNA reads as TGTGCCTGGAAGGACAGAAGCAACTATGGCTACACCTTC. Full variable domain (remainder filled in from reference TRBV30 and TRBJ1-2): SQTIHQWPATLVQPVGSPLSLECTVEGTSNPNLYWYRQAAGRGLQLLFYSVGIGQISSEVPQNLSASRPQDRQFILSSKKLLLSDSGFYLCAWKDRSNYGYTFGSGTRLTVV.

V gene TRBV7-2 combines with J gene TRBJ2-7, with 8 bases that match TRBD1. V lost 3 bases and J lost 1; bases outside the gene matches: 2. CDR3 length: 14 amino acids. Germline V gene lookup returns CDR1 SGHTA and CDR2 FQGNSA. The DNA of the CDR3 is TGTGCCAGCAGCTTCCGGACAGGGTCCTACGAGCAGTACTTC. Amino acid sequence: CASSFRTGSYEQYF.